These T cell receptor beta chains were read from a single sample in a study of blood T cell repertoires in COVID-19. TCRdb's copy holds only in-frame clones and misses some; the assay was immunoSEQ multiplex PCR. The sample contains 60,000 to 65,000 clones, approximately 80% of which appear only once. The sequencing sample was made of peripheral blood. Receptors originate from a man aged 55 to 70 with acute or convalescent COVID-19. The CDR3 runs from the conserved cysteine through the conserved F or W. D genes are given only for firm matches. The size field is filled for only some rows; it gives once, few, many or a size class.

>TRBV30|TRBD1|.|TRBJ1-5
CAWEAGQGALGNQPQHF
TGTGCCTGGGAAGCCGGACAGGGAGCCCTTGGCAATCAGCCCCAGCATTTT
>TRBV5-1|TRBD2|.|TRBJ2-5
CASSFGPLGLAGEETQYF
TGCGCCAGCAGCTTTGGCCCCCTGGGACTAGCGGGAGAAGAGACCCAGTACTTC
>TRBV2|.|once|TRBJ1-2
CASSPLGPRGSNYGYTF
TGTGCCAGCAGCCCCCTTGGCCCCAGGGGCTCCAACTATGGCTACACCTTC
>TRBV5-1|TRBD2|few|TRBJ2-1
CASSLHRTSGFGGPYNEQFF
TGCGCCAGCAGCTTACACAGGACTAGCGGGTTTGGGGGGCCGTACAATGAGCAGTTCTTC
>TRBV27|TRBD2|.|TRBJ2-1
CASSRRAGYYNEQFF
TGTGCCAGCAGTCGCCGAGCGGGGTACTACAATGAGCAGTTCTTC
>TRBV2|TRBD1|once|TRBJ2-7
CASSRDRGGEQYF
TGTGCCAGCAGCCGGGACAGGGGCGGGGAGCAGTACTTC
>TRBV7-6|TRBD2|few|TRBJ2-7
CASIPGLAGASYEQYF
TGTGCCAGCATCCCCGGACTAGCGGGAGCATCCTACGAGCAGTACTTC
>TRBV7-9|TRBD2|.|TRBJ2-7
CASRGAGAGGPYEQYF
TGTGCCTCGCGGGGGGCCGGAGCGGGAGGGCCCTACGAGCAGTACTTC
>TRBV19|TRBD1|.|TRBJ2-7
CASSPRQGRNGQYF
TGTGCCAGTAGTCCTCGACAGGGGAGAAACGGGCAGTACTTC
>TRBV9|TRBD2|.|TRBJ2-1
CASSVAGSAGGYNEQFF
TGTGCCAGCAGCGTTGCGGGGTCAGCGGGAGGCTACAATGAGCAGTTCTTC
>TRBV28|.|.|TRBJ2-3
CASRTDSTLLTDTQYF
TGTGCCAGCAGAACGGACTCAACTCTACTCACAGATACGCAGTATTTT
>TRBV29-1|.|.|TRBJ1-4
CSVSTGGEKLFF
TGCAGCGTTTCCACAGGTGGTGAAAAACTGTTTTTT
>TRBV7-9|.|.|TRBJ1-4
CASSFVQNNEKLFF
TGTGCCAGCAGCTTTGTCCAGAACAATGAAAAACTGTTTTTT
>TRBV4-1|TRBD1|.|TRBJ1-1
CASSRTQGGTEAFF
TGCGCCAGCAGCCGTACGCAGGGGGGCACTGAAGCTTTCTTT
>TRBV19|.|.|TRBJ2-1
CASRITSYNEQFF
TGTGCCAGTAGAATAACTAGTTACAATGAGCAGTTCTTC
>TRBV5-1|.|.|TRBJ1-6
CASSLARDGSPLHF
TGCGCCAGCAGCTTGGCCAGGGATGGGTCACCCCTCCACTTT
>TRBV5-1|.|.|TRBJ1-1
CASSLGTAPGGTEAFF
TGCGCCAGCAGCTTGGGGACAGCCCCGGGAGGCACTGAAGCTTTCTTT
>TRBV19|.|.|TRBJ2-6
CASSIVLTSGANVLTF
TGTGCCAGTAGTATAGTACTGACTTCTGGGGCCAACGTCCTGACTTTC
>TRBV5-6|TRBD1|.|TRBJ2-1
CASSQEKQGNNEQFF
TGTGCCAGCAGCCAAGAAAAACAGGGGAATAATGAGCAGTTCTTC
>TRBV4-2|TRBD2|.|TRBJ2-1
CASSQFAGGSYNEQFF
TGTGCCAGCAGCCAGTTTGCGGGAGGGTCCTACAATGAGCAGTTCTTC
>TRBV7-6|TRBD2|.|TRBJ2-3
CASSLGLATTDTQYF
TGTGCCAGCAGCTTAGGACTAGCGACCACAGATACGCAGTATTTT
>TRBV10-1|TRBD2|.|TRBJ2-5
CASSESTGGVETQYF
TGCGCCAGCAGTGAGTCGACGGGAGGCGTGGAGACCCAGTACTTC
>TRBV6-2/TRBV6-3|.|.|TRBJ2-7
CASSALTGFPRTYEQYF
TGTGCCAGCAGTGCCCTCACCGGGTTCCCGAGGACCTACGAGCAGTACTTC
>TRBV12-3/TRBV12-4|TRBD1|.|TRBJ1-2
CASREDRGPGYTF
TGTGCCAGCAGGGAAGACAGGGGGCCTGGCTACACCTTC
>TRBV20-1|.|.|TRBJ2-2
CSASAQEGFGTGELFF
TGCAGTGCTAGTGCCCAGGAAGGTTTTGGCACCGGGGAGCTGTTTTTT
>TRBV7-9|TRBD1|.|TRBJ1-2
CASSPSGGLNYGYTF
TGTGCCAGCAGCCCATCAGGGGGCCTGAACTATGGCTACACCTTC
>TRBV18|.|.|TRBJ1-3
CASSPGQTGNTIYF
TGTGCCAGCTCACCAGGACAGACGGGAAACACCATATATTTT
>TRBV18|.|.|TRBJ1-1
CASSIDKNTEAFF
TGTGCCAGCTCAATCGACAAGAACACTGAAGCTTTCTTT
>TRBV6-6|.|.|TRBJ2-7
CASSYPDRTSSYEQYF
TGTGCCAGCAGTTACCCAGACAGGACAAGCTCCTACGAGCAGTACTTC
>TRBV19|TRBD1|.|TRBJ1-5
CASRGSGQGATYSNQPQHF
TGTGCCAGTAGGGGGTCGGGACAGGGGGCAACATATAGCAATCAGCCCCAGCATTTT
>TRBV13|.|.|TRBJ1-4
CASSQTGHEKLFF
TGTGCCAGCAGCCAAACAGGGCACGAAAAACTGTTTTTT
>TRBV4-1|.|.|TRBJ2-3
CASSQEGTRTDTQYF
TGCGCCAGCAGCCAAGAGGGGACACGCACAGATACGCAGTATTTT
>TRBV5-8|TRBD1|.|TRBJ1-3
CASSRGLEGNTIYF
TGTGCCAGCAGCAGGGGGCTAGAAGGAAACACCATATATTTT
>TRBV30|TRBD1|.|TRBJ1-1
CAWIDRAGGEAFF
TGTGCCTGGATAGACAGGGCGGGAGGTGAAGCTTTCTTT
>TRBV4-2|.|.|TRBJ2-3
CASSQDKGTDTQYF
TGTGCCAGCAGCCAAGACAAGGGGACAGATACGCAGTATTTT
>TRBV5-1|TRBD2|.|TRBJ2-5
CASSLTGGRETQYF
TGCGCCAGCAGCTTGACGGGGGGACGAGAGACCCAGTACTTC
>TRBV12-5|.|.|TRBJ2-1
CASGAGLAPYEQFF
TGTGCTAGTGGTGCGGGCCTCGCCCCCTATGAGCAGTTCTTC
>TRBV19|.|.|TRBJ2-4
CASSIPLAGYDIQYF
TGTGCCAGTAGTATCCCCTTGGCAGGGTACGACATTCAGTACTTC
>TRBV30|TRBD1|.|TRBJ2-2
CAWRGKTGYTGELFF
TGTGCCTGGAGGGGAAAGACAGGGTACACCGGGGAGCTGTTTTTT
>TRBV5-1|.|.|TRBJ1-1
CASSLPLRGNTEAFF
TGCGCCAGCAGCTTGCCGCTCCGGGGGAACACTGAAGCTTTCTTT
>TRBV6-5|.|.|TRBJ1-3
CAGGVGIHSGNTIYF
TGTGCGGGAGGGGTCGGGATCCACTCTGGAAACACCATATATTTT
>TRBV2|TRBD1|once|TRBJ2-2
CASSTGTGGGELFF
TGTGCCAGCAGTACCGGGACAGGGGGCGGGGAGCTGTTTTTT
>TRBV7-9|TRBD1|.|TRBJ1-1
CASSLSSGTGNTEAFF
TGTGCCAGCAGCTTAAGCTCCGGGACAGGGAACACTGAAGCTTTCTTT
>TRBV27|.|.|TRBJ2-5
CASSISGEQGPRETQYF
TGTGCCAGCAGTATAAGTGGGGAACAGGGTCCGAGAGAGACCCAGTACTTC
>TRBV28|TRBD1|.|TRBJ1-2
CASSSGTGRYTF
TGTGCCAGCAGTTCCGGGACAGGGCGCTACACCTTC